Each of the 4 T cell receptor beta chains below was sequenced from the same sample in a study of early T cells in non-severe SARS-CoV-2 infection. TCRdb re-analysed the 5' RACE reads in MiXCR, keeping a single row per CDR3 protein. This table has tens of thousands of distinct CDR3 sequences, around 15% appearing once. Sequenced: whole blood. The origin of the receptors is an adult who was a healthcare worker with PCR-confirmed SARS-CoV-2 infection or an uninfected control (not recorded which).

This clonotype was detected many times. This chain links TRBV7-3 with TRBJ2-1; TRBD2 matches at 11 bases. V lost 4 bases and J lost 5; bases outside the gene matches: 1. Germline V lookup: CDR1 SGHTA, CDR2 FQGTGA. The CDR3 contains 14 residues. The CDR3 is CASSSGLADNEQFF. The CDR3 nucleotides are TGTGCCAGCAGCTCGGGACTAGCGGACAATGAGCAGTTCTTC. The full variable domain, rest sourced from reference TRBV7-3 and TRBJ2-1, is GAGVSQTPSNKVTEKGKYVELRCDPISGHTALYWYRQSLGQGPEFLIYFQGTGAADDSGLPNDRFFAVRPEGSVSTLKIQRTERGDSAVYLCASSSGLADNEQFFGPGTRLTVL.

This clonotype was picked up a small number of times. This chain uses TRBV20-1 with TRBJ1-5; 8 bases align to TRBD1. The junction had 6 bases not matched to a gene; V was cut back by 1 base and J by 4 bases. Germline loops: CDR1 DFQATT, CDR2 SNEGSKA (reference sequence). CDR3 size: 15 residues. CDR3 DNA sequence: TGCAGTGCTAGAGTCGCAGGGGGCGTTAATCAGCCCCAGCATTTT. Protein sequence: CSARVAGGVNQPQHF.

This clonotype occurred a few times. CDR3 in DNA: TGTGCCAGCAGACCAGAGAACAATGAGCAGTTCTTC. Protein product: CASRPENNEQFF. The chain links TRBV21-1 to TRBJ2-1. TRBV21-1 is a pseudogene segment. The CDR3 totals 12 residues.

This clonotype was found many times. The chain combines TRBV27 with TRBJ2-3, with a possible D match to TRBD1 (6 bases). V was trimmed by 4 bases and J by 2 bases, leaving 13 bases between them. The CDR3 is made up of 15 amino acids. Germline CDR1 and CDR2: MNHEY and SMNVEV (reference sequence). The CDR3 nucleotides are TGTGCCAGCAGTTCCCAGGGGCTTGACACAGATACGCAGTATTTT. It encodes CASSSQGLDTDTQYF.